This entry lists 22 T cell receptor beta chains sequenced from one sample in a study of T cells in Graves' hyperthyroidism and ophthalmopathy. RNA transcripts gave rise to amplified TCR beta CDR3 regions. An initial round of RT-PCR targeting the TCR CDR3 relied on the HTBI primer set. Via MiXCR, TCRdb re-called the multiplex PCR reads, giving one row per CDR3 protein. The table records 360,000 or so distinct CDR3 sequences, 19% of them present only once. The sample was blood. The receptors were sampled from a woman between 18 and 29 years old with Graves' hyperthyroidism.

This sequence joins TRBV9 and TRBJ2-5, with 11 bases fitting TRBD1. V shed 0 bases and J 1 base; nucleotides not matched to a gene: 11. CDR1 is SGDLS and CDR2 is YYNGEE in the germline V gene. The CDR3 runs 19 residues. In nucleotides, the CDR3 is TGTGCCAGCAGCGTAGCTTGGGGGAGGACAGGGGGCTCCCAAGAGACCCAGTACTTC. The encoded protein is CASSVAWGRTGGSQETQYF.

This clonotype was recorded at least ten times. V gene TRBV25-1 combines with J gene TRBJ1-1; D is ambiguous. V lost 0 bases to trimming and J lost 8 bases, with 10 bases between them. The CDR3 is 13 residues long. Germline V lookup: CDR1 MGHDK, CDR2 SYGVNS. The CDR3 nucleotides read TGTGCCAGCAGTGAATATACGGAAGGGGAAGCTTTCTTT. It is translated as CASSEYTEGEAFF. Full variable domain (remainder filled in from reference TRBV25-1 and TRBJ1-1): EADIYQTPRYLVIGTGKKITLECSQTMGHDKMYWYQQDPGMELHLIHYSYGVNSTEKGDLSSESTVSRIRTEHFPLTLESARPSHTSQYLCASSEYTEGEAFFGQGTRLTVV.

In this sample, this clonotype turned up once. This rearrangement joins TRBV15 to TRBJ2-7; D call uncertain. Trimming pared 1 base from V and 5 bases from J, leaving 9 bases between. This CDR3 region has 13 residues. Looked up from germline, CDR1 is LNHNV and CDR2 is YYDKDF (reference sequence). The chain's CDR3 is CATSRVRRDEQYF. The CDR3 DNA sequence: TGTGCCACCAGCAGAGTTCGAAGGGACGAGCAGTACTTC. Combining the CDR3 with reference TRBV15 and TRBJ2-7 gives the whole variable domain DAMVIQNPRYQVTQFGKPVTLSCSQTLNHNVMYWYQQKSSQAPKLLFHYYDKDFNNEADTPDNFQSRRPNTSFCFLDIRSPGLGDTAMYLCATSRVRRDEQYFGPGTRLTVT.

At least ten counts were recorded for this clonotype. The rearrangement joins TRBV7-3 to TRBJ2-7; the match to TRBD1 covers 8 bases. Trimming took 7 bases from V and 3 from J; bases not matched to a gene: 5. Germline V lookup: CDR1 SGHTA, CDR2 FQGTGA. CDR3 size: 13 residues. CDR3 nucleotides: TGTGCCAGCAAATGGGGACAGGTCTACGAGCAGTACTTC. This translates into CASKWGQVYEQYF. The variable domain in full, completed from reference TRBV7-3 and TRBJ2-7, reads GAGVSQTPSNKVTEKGKYVELRCDPISGHTALYWYRQSLGQGPEFLIYFQGTGAADDSGLPNDRFFAVRPEGSVSTLKIQRTERGDSAVYLCASKWGQVYEQYFGPGTRLTVT.

This clonotype showed up many times. This sequence joins TRBV6-1 and TRBJ1-3, with D perhaps matching TRBD1 (5 bases). CDR3 length: 14 amino acids. Germline V gene lookup returns CDR1 MNHNS and CDR2 SASEGT. The V and J ends lost 7 bases and 4 bases respectively, with 14 bases between them. CDR3 loop: CASTAYRSGNTIYF. In DNA, the CDR3 is TGTGCCAGCACGGCCTACAGGTCCGGAAACACCATATATTTT.

The chain joins TRBV20-1 to TRBJ1-5, with D perhaps TRBD1 (5 bases). The germline gives CDR1 DFQATT, CDR2 SNEGSKA (reference sequence). The length of the CDR3 is 14 residues. The V end was cut by 0 bases, the J end by 7 bases, with 13 bases between. The CDR3 DNA reads TGCAGTGCTAGAGAGCCCCAGGGTGAGCAGCCCCAGCATTTT. It encodes CSAREPQGEQPQHF.

This clonotype was seen at least ten times. This chain joins TRBV20-1 and TRBJ2-5; D is unresolved. Germline-derived CDR1 and CDR2 are DFQATT and SNEGSKA (reference sequence). V was pared by 6 bases and J by 2 bases, with 13 bases between. This CDR3 spans 13 amino acids. Written as DNA, the CDR3 is TGCAGTGCCCTCCCCGGGTCGCAAGAGACCCAGTACTTC. Protein product: CSALPGSQETQYF.

Many counts were recorded for this clonotype. The chain joins TRBV5-1 to TRBJ2-7; TRBD1 might be the D (6 bases). The V end lost 0 bases, the J end lost 3 bases, and 10 bases lay between the germline ends. The CDR3 length is 14 residues. Germline V gene sequence: CDR1 SGHRS, CDR2 YFSETQ. This chain's CDR3 is CASSLAGQIYEQYF. CDR3 DNA: TGCGCCAGCAGCTTGGCCGGACAGATCTACGAGCAGTACTTC.

V is TRBV20-1 and J is TRBJ1-5; D unresolved. Germline values: CDR1 DFQATT, CDR2 SNEGSKA (reference sequence). Trimming pared 7 bases from V and 5 bases from J, leaving 12 bases between. The CDR3 runs 12 residues. The CDR3 DNA reads TGCAGTGTCCTGACTGATTATCAGCCCCAGCATTTT. Protein sequence: CSVLTDYQPQHF.

Turning to this clonotype: A much larger clone differs by one base, so this may be a read error. The conserved closing phenylalanine or tryptophan is absent in this CDR3, likely reflecting a read error. The genes are TRBV20-1 and TRBJ2-5; D could derive from TRBD1 or TRBD2 (5 bases each). V shed 3 bases and J shed 1 base, with 18 bases lying between them. Germline V gene data show CDR1 as DFQATT and CDR2 as SNEGSKA (reference sequence). This CDR3 has 16 residues. CDR3 amino acids: CSASSGTREVQETQYY. CDR3 in DNA: TGCAGTGCTAGTTCCGGGACCAGAGAAGTCCAAGAGACCCAGTACTAC.

This clonotype was observed many times. The chain recombines TRBV30 with TRBJ2-5; 11 nucleotides line up with TRBD2. CDR1 GTSNPN and CDR2 SVGIG come from the germline V gene (reference sequence). The CDR3 length is 15 residues. The V and J ends lost 0 bases and 1 base, in that order; junction bases with no gene match: 1. The chain's CDR3 is CAWSVGTSGQETQYF. The CDR3 DNA sequence: TGTGCCTGGAGTGTAGGGACTAGCGGCCAAGAGACCCAGTACTTC.

This clonotype was picked up many times. This rearrangement joins TRBV15 to TRBJ1-1; no clear D. CDR3 length: 14 residues. Trimming pared 0 bases from V and 5 bases from J, leaving 10 bases between. Per germline, CDR1 LNHNV and CDR2 YYDKDF (reference sequence). The CDR3 DNA follows: TGTGCCACCAGCAGAGATTTGAGGAGGACTGAAGCTTTCTTT. Amino acids: CATSRDLRRTEAFF.

This clonotype turned up a few times. The chain joins TRBV20-1 to TRBJ2-2; D ambiguous. Trimming left V 2 bases short and J 0 bases short, with 10 bases between. CDR1 is DFQATT, CDR2 SNEGSKA, per germline (reference sequence). This CDR3 spans 15 amino acids. The CDR3, as DNA: TGCAGTGCTAGATCAGCTAACCCGAACACCGGGGAGCTGTTTTTT. Protein product: CSARSANPNTGELFF.

This clonotype came up many times. The genes are TRBV5-1 and TRBJ2-5; tentatively, D is TRBD1 (5 bases). Germline assignment: CDR1 SGHRS and CDR2 YFSETQ. This CDR3 spans 14 amino acids. Between the trimmed V and J ends, which lost 0 bases and 13 bases, there was a span of 19 bases. This chain's CDR3 is CASSLVAATAGSYF. Written as DNA, the CDR3 is TGCGCCAGCAGCTTGGTGGCGGCAACGGCAGGGTCGTACTTC. The whole variable domain, filled in from reference TRBV5-1 and TRBJ2-5, reads KAGVTQTPRYLIKTRGQQVTLSCSPISGHRSVSWYQQTPGQGLQFLFEYFSETQRNKGNFPGRFSGRQFSNSRSEMNVSTLELGDSALYLCASSLVAATAGSYFGPGTRLLVL.

The sample holds many counts of this clonotype. The chain employs TRBV18 and TRBJ2-7, with 10 bases fitting TRBD1. The CDR3 sequence is 16 residues long. V was pared by 2 bases and J by 5 bases, with 9 bases of the junction left unmatched. Germline lookup yields CDR1 KGHSH and CDR2 LQKENI. The DNA for the CDR3 is TGTGCCAGCTCACCATCGACAGGGGGCGCGAAAAACGAGCAGTACTTC. This gives the protein CASSPSTGGAKNEQYF.

This clonotype has a count of ten or more. This chain connects TRBV7-9 to TRBJ1-2; a weak D match, TRBD1 (6 bases). Germline values: CDR1 SEHNR, CDR2 FQNEAQ (reference sequence). The CDR3 is 15 amino acids. Deletions cut 5 bases from V and 5 bases from J, with 18 bases between. CDR3 in amino acids: CASSPPNRAWYGYTF. The CDR3 bases are TGTGCCAGCAGCCCCCCGAACAGGGCGTGGTATGGCTACACCTTC.

This clonotype was recorded many times. The genes are TRBV20-1 and TRBJ2-2; D gene ambiguous. The V gene's germline CDR1 is DFQATT and CDR2 SNEGSKA (reference sequence). Trimming took off 0 bases at V and 3 bases at J, with 20 bases between the two ends. The CDR3 is 18 residues long. The CDR3 nucleotides are TGCAGTGCTAGAGATCTGGCGAGCCCAATCTGGGACACCGGGGAGCTGTTTTTT. Amino acid sequence: CSARDLASPIWDTGELFF.

This clonotype came up many times. The chain couples TRBV7-8 to TRBJ2-7, with TRBD1 matching 8 bases. This CDR3 region has 14 residues. Germline CDR1 is SGHVS and CDR2 is FQNEAQ. The trim removed 6 bases at V and 3 bases at J, leaving 7 bases unmatched. The CDR3 spells CASRDQGQGYEQYF. CDR3 nucleotides: TGTGCCAGCAGGGATCAAGGACAGGGCTACGAGCAGTACTTC.

This clonotype was found many times. The CDR3 nucleotides are TGTGCCATCCGGGACATCGATGGCTACACCTTC. Amino acids: CAIRDIDGYTF. The J gene is TRBJ1-2, the V gene TRBV2, with D possibly matching TRBD1 (6 bases). This CDR3 region has 11 residues. CDR1 is SNHLY, CDR2 FYNNEI, per germline. The germline V and J ends were trimmed by 10 bases and 6 bases, with 12 bases remaining between them.

This clonotype was picked up many times. This chain uses TRBV6-1 with TRBJ2-7; TRBD2 matches 8 bases. The V and J ends lost 6 bases and 2 bases, in that order; junction bases with no gene match: 6. The CDR3 spans 14 residues. Germline assignment: CDR1 MNHNS and CDR2 SASEGT. The CDR3 sequence: CASRTAGGPYEQYF. CDR3 in DNA: TGTGCCAGCAGGACGGCGGGGGGCCCCTACGAGCAGTACTTC.

This clonotype was counted ten times or more. The gene calls are TRBV6-1 and TRBJ2-5, with D unclear. The CDR3 is 15 residues long. V lost 5 bases to trimming and J lost 2 bases, with 15 bases between them. Germline V gives CDR1 MNHNS, CDR2 SASEGT. For the CDR3, the DNA is TGTGCCAGCAGTCCAGGCGACTGGATGCAAGAGACCCAGTACTTC. It is translated as CASSPGDWMQETQYF.

Many counts were recorded for this clonotype. The genes are TRBV20-1 and TRBJ1-1; possible D gene TRBD1, 5 bases. V was trimmed by 3 bases and J by 2 bases, leaving 16 bases between them. The CDR3 spans 15 residues. The germline V gene encodes CDR1 DFQATT and CDR2 SNEGSKA (reference sequence). The CDR3 sequence: CSARVGQSLNTEAFF. The CDR3 DNA sequence: TGCAGTGCTAGGGTGGGGCAGTCACTTAACACTGAAGCTTTCTTT.